Listed here are 20 T cell receptor beta chains from one sample, sequenced in a study of spatial heterogeneity in lung cancer. TCRdb independently ran MiXCR on the 5' RACE reads; one entry per CDR3 protein. This sample has fewer than 65,000 distinct CDR3 sequences; approximately 6.3% occur once, and the top ten carry over 12%. The time point here: sample taken at primary tumor resection. The material was PBMCs, obtained at surgery. Receptor source: a female donor with early-stage non-small cell lung cancer.

In this sample, this clonotype turned up many times. The rearrangement links TRBV28 to TRBJ2-2; no clear D gene. This CDR3 has 11 residues. Germline V gene sequence: CDR1 MDHEN, CDR2 SYDVKM. Between the trimmed V and J ends, which lost 6 bases and 7 bases, there was a span of 6 bases. CDR3 residues: CASRSGGELFF. The CDR3 region has the DNA TGTGCCAGCAGGAGTGGCGGGGAGCTGTTTTTT. The full variable domain, with the rest looked up from reference TRBV28 and TRBJ2-2, is DVKVTQSSRYLVKRTGEKVFLECVQDMDHENMFWYRQDPGLGLRLIYFSYDVKMKEKGDIPEGYSVSREKKERFSLILESASTNQTSMYLCASRSGGELFFGEGSRLTVL.

The chain joins TRBV7-3 to TRBJ2-1, with 7 bases identical to TRBD2. The J segment lost 7 bases and the V segment lost 4 bases, leaving 10 bases of the junction unmatched. The germline V gene encodes CDR1 SGHTA and CDR2 FQGTGA. This CDR3 spans 15 amino acids. The CDR3 region is CASSSGLDGKNEQFF. CDR3 in DNA: TGTGCCAGCAGCTCTGGACTAGACGGGAAAAATGAGCAGTTCTTC.

The V gene is TRBV12-3 or TRBV12-4, the J gene TRBJ2-5; D is perhaps TRBD2 (5 bases). With 7 bases removed from V and 7 bases from J, the gap between germline ends came to 13 bases. This CDR3 comprises 12 residues. CDR3 region: CASTGIFGTQYF. The CDR3 nucleotides read TGTGCCAGCACCGGGATCTTTGGGACCCAGTACTTC.

This clonotype was found a few times. The chain joins TRBV5-1 to TRBJ1-1; D remains ambiguous. Germline V gene data show CDR1 as SGHRS and CDR2 as YFSETQ. The CDR3 runs to 17 residues. V was cut by 1 base and J by 4 bases, with 20 bases left in between. The CDR3 region has the DNA TGCGCCAGCAGCTTGCCCCCAGAGGCAGCCTTCCTCACTGAAGCTTTCTTT. Its translation: CASSLPPEAAFLTEAFF.

This clonotype has a count of ten or more. The J gene is TRBJ2-1, the V gene TRBV6-2 or TRBV6-3; the D call may be TRBD1 or TRBD2 (5 bases each). Trimming removed 2 bases at V and 0 bases at J, with 5 bases between. Germline CDR1 MNHEY, CDR2 SVGEGT. The CDR3 covers 14 residues. Here the CDR3 reads CASSYGGSYNEQFF. The CDR3, as DNA: TGTGCCAGCAGTTACGGGGGCTCCTACAATGAGCAGTTCTTC.

This clonotype was picked up many times. J is TRBJ2-2 and V is TRBV4-2; TRBD1 matches at 7 bases. J was trimmed by 0 bases and V by 3 bases; bases with no gene match: 4. Per the germline V gene, CDR1 is LGHNA and CDR2 is YNFKEQ. CDR3 size: 16 residues. The CDR3 protein is CASSHNRGANTGELFF. The CDR3 nucleotides are TGTGCCAGCAGCCATAACAGGGGCGCGAACACCGGGGAGCTGTTTTTT.

The chain links TRBV20-1 to TRBJ1-2, with 7 nucleotides matching TRBD1. Germline V lookup: CDR1 DFQATT, CDR2 SNEGSKA (reference sequence). The CDR3 sequence is 13 residues long. With V trimmed by 8 bases and J by 7 bases, 13 bases remained unmatched. The CDR3 is CSFAENRGTGYTF. The CDR3 DNA is TGCAGTTTTGCTGAGAACAGGGGCACTGGCTACACCTTC.

This clonotype appeared many times. The chain's CDR3 is CASSQQDRGEKLFF. The CDR3 coding sequence is TGCGCCAGCAGCCAACAAGACAGGGGTGAAAAACTGTTTTTT. The J gene is TRBJ1-4, the V gene TRBV4-1; 8 bases agree with TRBD1. Per germline, CDR1 MGHRA and CDR2 YSYEKL. This CDR3 comprises 14 residues. Germline trimming cut 2 bases from V and 7 bases from J; bases unmatched to any gene: 3.

A few counts support this clonotype. V usage is TRBV11-2 and J usage is TRBJ2-3, with 7 bases aligning to TRBD1. J gave up 2 bases and V 4 bases, and 6 bases lay outside the gene matches. The CDR3 runs 15 residues. Germline V lookup: CDR1 SGHAT, CDR2 FQNNGV. CDR3 in DNA: TGTGCCAGCAGCTCCCAGGGGGTTGACACAGATACGCAGTATTTT. Protein product: CASSSQGVDTDTQYF.

This clonotype was observed at least ten times. This chain links TRBV3-1 with TRBJ1-5, with D hard to call. V was pared by 4 bases and J by 6 bases, with 16 bases between. Germline V gives CDR1 LGHDT, CDR2 YNNKEL (reference sequence). There are 15 residues in the CDR3. The CDR3, as DNA: TGTGCCAGCAGCCGGCAGCCGGGCCCAGGTCAGCCCCAGCATTTT. This encodes CASSRQPGPGQPQHF.

This clonotype was counted only a few times. This sequence joins TRBV28 and TRBJ1-1; 8 nucleotides agree with TRBD1. V was clipped by 11 bases and J by 1 base; unmatched bases: 0. The CDR3 totals 11 residues. The germline V gene has CDR1 MDHEN and CDR2 SYDVKM. As DNA, the CDR3 is TGTGCCGGACAGGGGAACACTGAAGCTTTCTTT. Its translation: CAGQGNTEAFF.

This sequence joins TRBV7-9 and TRBJ1-1; no clear D gene. In germline, CDR1 is SEHNR, CDR2 FQNEAQ (reference sequence). The CDR3 contains 14 residues. Deletions cut 5 bases from V and 0 bases from J, with 10 bases between. In DNA, the CDR3 is TGTGCCAGCAGCCCGGAAATCATGAACACTGAAGCTTTCTTT. It is translated as CASSPEIMNTEAFF. The entire variable domain, with the rest obtained from reference TRBV7-9 and TRBJ1-1, is as follows: DTGVSQNPRHKITKRGQNVTFRCDPISEHNRLYWYRQTLGQGPEFLTYFQNEAQLEKSRLLSDRFSAERPKGSFSTLEIQRTEQGDSAMYLCASSPEIMNTEAFFGQGTRLTVV.

Written as DNA, the CDR3 is TGTGCCAGCAGTAGTGGACAGGGGGCTCCCAATCAGCCCCAGCATTTT. Translated: CASSSGQGAPNQPQHF. The rearrangement links TRBV6-2 or TRBV6-3 to TRBJ1-5, with 11 bases identical to TRBD1. Germline values: CDR1 MNHEY, CDR2 SVGEGT. The CDR3 spans 16 residues. After removal of 5 bases from V and 3 bases from J, the junction contained 6 bases not matched to a gene.

CDR3: CASSLQMNTEAFF. The DNA for the CDR3 is TGTGCCAGCAGTTTACAGATGAACACTGAAGCTTTCTTT. The genes are TRBV12-3 or TRBV12-4 and TRBJ1-1; D gene unclear. This CDR3 comprises 13 residues. V lost 2 bases to trimming and J lost 0 bases, with 4 bases between them.

The rearrangement uses TRBV6-5 and TRBJ1-4; the D gene is possibly TRBD1 (5 bases). CDR3 length: 15 residues. Germline V gene sequence: CDR1 MNHEY, CDR2 SVGAGI. The V gene lost 4 bases and the J gene lost 2 bases, with 11 bases spanning the gap. The CDR3 nucleotides read TGTGCCAGCAGTTTCAGACGGGGCACTAATGAAAAACTGTTTTTT. Its protein product is CASSFRRGTNEKLFF.

This clonotype was recorded at least ten times. The chain employs TRBV27 and TRBJ1-3; 9 nucleotides align to TRBD1. Germline V gene sequence: CDR1 MNHEY, CDR2 SMNVEV (reference sequence). This CDR3 spans 15 amino acids. The ends lost 4 bases at V and 5 bases at J; junction bases unmatched: 6. CDR3 coding DNA: TGTGCCAGCAGTTCCAAGGGGACAGGGCGAAACACCATATATTTT. Translating it yields CASSSKGTGRNTIYF.

V is TRBV5-1 and J is TRBJ2-1; TRBD1 matches at 8 bases. The V and J ends lost 3 bases and 3 bases, in that order; junction bases with no gene match: 8. This CDR3 has 16 amino acids. Germline V gene data show CDR1 as SGHRS and CDR2 as YFSETQ. The CDR3 DNA follows: TGCGCCAGCAGCTATGGAGGTGGGACAGGCTACAATGAGCAGTTCTTC. Protein: CASSYGGGTGYNEQFF. The variable domain in full, completed from reference TRBV5-1 and TRBJ2-1, reads KAGVTQTPRYLIKTRGQQVTLSCSPISGHRSVSWYQQTPGQGLQFLFEYFSETQRNKGNFPGRFSGRQFSNSRSEMNVSTLELGDSALYLCASSYGGGTGYNEQFFGPGTRLTVL.

This clonotype was observed many times. The rearrangement uses TRBV7-3 and TRBJ1-6; possible D gene TRBD1, 6 bases. The germline V gene encodes CDR1 SGHTA and CDR2 FQGTGA. This CDR3 is built from 13 residues. The germline V and J ends were trimmed by 5 bases and 7 bases, with 9 bases remaining between them. The DNA for the CDR3 is TGTGCCAGCAGCCGAGACAGGAATTCACCCCTCCACTTT. Translation: CASSRDRNSPLHF.

By sample fraction, this clonotype is medium-sized. This chain joins TRBV12-3 or TRBV12-4 and TRBJ1-1; D is ambiguous. The length of the CDR3 is 13 residues. Trimming shortened V by 4 bases and J by 0 bases, and 6 bases separated the two germline ends. In nucleotides, the CDR3 is TGTGCCAGCAGTTCAGAGCTGAACACTGAAGCTTTCTTT. This encodes CASSSELNTEAFF.

This clonotype was counted many times. V usage is TRBV5-1 and J usage is TRBJ1-1, with 9 nucleotides matching TRBD1. Unmatched junction bases numbered 1, after V lost 0 bases and J lost 7 bases. CDR3 length equals 13 residues. Per germline, CDR1 SGHRS and CDR2 YFSETQ. CDR3 in amino acids: CASSLGDRDEAFF. The CDR3 DNA follows: TGCGCCAGCAGCTTGGGGGACAGGGATGAAGCTTTCTTT.